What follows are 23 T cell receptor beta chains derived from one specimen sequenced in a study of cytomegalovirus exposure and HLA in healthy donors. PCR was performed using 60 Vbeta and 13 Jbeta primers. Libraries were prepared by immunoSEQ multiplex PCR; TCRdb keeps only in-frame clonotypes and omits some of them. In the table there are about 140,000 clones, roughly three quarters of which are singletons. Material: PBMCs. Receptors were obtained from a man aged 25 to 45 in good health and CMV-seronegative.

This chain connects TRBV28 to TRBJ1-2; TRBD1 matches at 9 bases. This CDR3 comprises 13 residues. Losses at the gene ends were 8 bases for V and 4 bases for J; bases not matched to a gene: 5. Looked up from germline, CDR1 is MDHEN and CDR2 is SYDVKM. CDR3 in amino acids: CASFPTGGYGYTF. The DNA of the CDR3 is TGTGCCAGCTTCCCGACAGGGGGCTATGGCTACACCTTC.

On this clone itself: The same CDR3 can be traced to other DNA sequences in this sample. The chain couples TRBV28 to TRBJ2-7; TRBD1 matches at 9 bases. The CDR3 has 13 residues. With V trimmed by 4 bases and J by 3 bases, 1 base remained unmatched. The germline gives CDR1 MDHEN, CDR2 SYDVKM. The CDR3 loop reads CASSSGQGYEQYF. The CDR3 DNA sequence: TGTGCCAGCAGTTCGGGACAGGGCTACGAGCAGTACTTC.

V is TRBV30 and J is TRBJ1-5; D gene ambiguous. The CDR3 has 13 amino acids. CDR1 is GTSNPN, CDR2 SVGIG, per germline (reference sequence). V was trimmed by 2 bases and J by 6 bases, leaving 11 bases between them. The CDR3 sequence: CAWSPGDRQPQHF. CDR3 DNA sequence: TGTGCCTGGAGTCCAGGTGATCGTCAGCCCCAGCATTTT. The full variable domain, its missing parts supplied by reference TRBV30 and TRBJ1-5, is SQTIHQWPATLVQPVGSPLSLECTVEGTSNPNLYWYRQAAGRGLQLLFYSVGIGQISSEVPQNLSASRPQDRQFILSSKKLLLSDSGFYLCAWSPGDRQPQHFGDGTRLSIL.

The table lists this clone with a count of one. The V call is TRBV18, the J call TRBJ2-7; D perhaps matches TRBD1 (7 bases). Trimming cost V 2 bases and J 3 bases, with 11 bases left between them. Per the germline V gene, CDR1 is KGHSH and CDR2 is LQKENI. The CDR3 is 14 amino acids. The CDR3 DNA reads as TGTGCCAGCTCACCAGTGCAGGGGGGCTACGAGCAGTACTTC. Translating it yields CASSPVQGGYEQYF.

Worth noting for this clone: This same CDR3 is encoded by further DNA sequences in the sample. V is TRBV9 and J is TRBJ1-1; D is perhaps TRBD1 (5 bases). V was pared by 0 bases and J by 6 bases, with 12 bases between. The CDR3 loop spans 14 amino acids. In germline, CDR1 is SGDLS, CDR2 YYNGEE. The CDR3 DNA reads TGTGCCAGCAGCGTAGCCGCCCGGGGGGCTGAAGCTTTCTTT. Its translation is CASSVAARGAEAFF.

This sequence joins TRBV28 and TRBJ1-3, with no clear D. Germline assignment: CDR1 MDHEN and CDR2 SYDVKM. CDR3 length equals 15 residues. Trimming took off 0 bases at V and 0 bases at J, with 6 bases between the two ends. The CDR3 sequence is CASSLWADSGNTIYF. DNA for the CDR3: TGTGCCAGCAGTTTATGGGCAGACTCTGGAAACACCATATATTTT.

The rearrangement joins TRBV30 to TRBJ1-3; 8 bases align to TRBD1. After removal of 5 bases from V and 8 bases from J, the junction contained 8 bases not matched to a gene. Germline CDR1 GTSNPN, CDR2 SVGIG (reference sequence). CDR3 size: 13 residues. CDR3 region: CAWGQGMAYTIYF. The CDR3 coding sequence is TGTGCCTGGGGACAGGGAATGGCATACACCATATATTTT. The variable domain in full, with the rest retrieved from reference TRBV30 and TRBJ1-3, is SQTIHQWPATLVQPVGSPLSLECTVEGTSNPNLYWYRQAAGRGLQLLFYSVGIGQISSEVPQNLSASRPQDRQFILSSKKLLLSDSGFYLCAWGQGMAYTIYFGEGSWLTVV.

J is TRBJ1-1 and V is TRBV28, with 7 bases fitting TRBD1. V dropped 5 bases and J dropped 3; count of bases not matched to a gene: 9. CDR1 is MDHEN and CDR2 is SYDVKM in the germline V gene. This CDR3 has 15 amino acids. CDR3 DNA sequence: TGTGCCAGCAGTCCCGGGACAGCCCGTGACACTGAAGCTTTCTTT. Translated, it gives CASSPGTARDTEAFF.

The CDR3 nucleotides read TGTGCCAGCAGCGTAGGGAGCGGCCCCCTCCACTTT. Translated: CASSVGSGPLHF. The V gene is TRBV9, the J gene TRBJ1-6; no definite D call. The CDR3 extends over 12 amino acids. Germline CDR1 reads SGDLS; CDR2 reads YYNGEE. V lost 0 bases and J 13 bases, leaving 8 bases between the germline ends.

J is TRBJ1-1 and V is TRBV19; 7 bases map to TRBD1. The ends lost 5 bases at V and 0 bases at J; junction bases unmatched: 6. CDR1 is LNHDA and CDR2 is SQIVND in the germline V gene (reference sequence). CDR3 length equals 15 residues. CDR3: CASSASTGVNTEAFF. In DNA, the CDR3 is TGTGCCAGTAGTGCCTCTACAGGGGTGAACACTGAAGCTTTCTTT.

CDR3 DNA: TGTGCCAGCAGCTTGGTTCTGGGAGCTCATGGCTACACCTTC. Its protein product is CASSLVLGAHGYTF. This sequence joins TRBV5-5 and TRBJ1-2, with D uncertain. CDR3 size: 14 residues. In germline, CDR1 is SGHKS, CDR2 YYEKEE (reference sequence). Trimming removed 0 bases at V and 6 bases at J, with 12 bases between.

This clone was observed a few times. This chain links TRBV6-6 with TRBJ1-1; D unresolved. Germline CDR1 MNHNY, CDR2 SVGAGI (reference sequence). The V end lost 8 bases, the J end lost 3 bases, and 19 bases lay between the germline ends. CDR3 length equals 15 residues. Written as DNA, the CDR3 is TGTGCCAGCGGGTACCTAGACCATACTTACACTGAAGCTTTCTTT. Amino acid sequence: CASGYLDHTYTEAFF.

CDR3 nucleotides: TGTGCCAGTAATCTAGGCGACAATCAGCCCCAGCATTTT. Its protein is CASNLGDNQPQHF. The chain recombines TRBV19 with TRBJ1-5; D not certain. Germline assignment: CDR1 LNHDA and CDR2 SQIVND (reference sequence). The CDR3 has 13 amino acids. The ends were cut back, 7 bases at V and 3 bases at J, with 10 bases in the middle.

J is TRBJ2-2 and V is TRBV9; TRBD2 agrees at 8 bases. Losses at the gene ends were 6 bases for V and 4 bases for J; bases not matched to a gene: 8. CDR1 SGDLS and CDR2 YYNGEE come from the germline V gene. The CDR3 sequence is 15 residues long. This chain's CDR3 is CASTGGGGPTGELFF. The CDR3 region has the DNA TGTGCCAGCACCGGGGGGGGAGGGCCCACCGGGGAGCTGTTTTTT.

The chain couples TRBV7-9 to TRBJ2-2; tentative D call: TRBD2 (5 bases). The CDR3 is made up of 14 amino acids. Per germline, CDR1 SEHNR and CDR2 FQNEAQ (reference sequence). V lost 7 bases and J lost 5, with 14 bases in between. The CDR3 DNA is TGTGCCAGCACCAAGCAGCTAGCAACCGGGGAGCTGTTTTTT. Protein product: CASTKQLATGELFF.

CDR3 sequence: CAWSGKGLAQTTGTGELFF. In DNA form, the CDR3 reads TGTGCCTGGAGTGGAAAGGGACTAGCGCAAACGACGGGCACCGGGGAGCTGTTTTTT. This chain links TRBV30 with TRBJ2-2; the match to TRBD2 covers 10 bases. Losses at the gene ends were 1 base for V and 4 bases for J; bases not matched to a gene: 15. The germline CDR1 and CDR2 sequences are GTSNPN and SVGIG (reference sequence). This CDR3 spans 19 amino acids.

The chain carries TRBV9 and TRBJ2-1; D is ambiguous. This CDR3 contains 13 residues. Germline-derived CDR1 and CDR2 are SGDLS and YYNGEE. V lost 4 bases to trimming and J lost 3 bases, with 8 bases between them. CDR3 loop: CASSPTYYNEQFF. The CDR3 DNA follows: TGTGCCAGCAGCCCCACCTACTACAATGAGCAGTTCTTC.

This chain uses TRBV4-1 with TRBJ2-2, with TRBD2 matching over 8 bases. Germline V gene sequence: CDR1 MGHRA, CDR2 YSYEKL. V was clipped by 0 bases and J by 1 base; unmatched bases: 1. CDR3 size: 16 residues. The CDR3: CASSQELAVNTGELFF. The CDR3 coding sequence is TGCGCCAGCAGCCAAGAACTAGCGGTGAACACCGGGGAGCTGTTTTTT.

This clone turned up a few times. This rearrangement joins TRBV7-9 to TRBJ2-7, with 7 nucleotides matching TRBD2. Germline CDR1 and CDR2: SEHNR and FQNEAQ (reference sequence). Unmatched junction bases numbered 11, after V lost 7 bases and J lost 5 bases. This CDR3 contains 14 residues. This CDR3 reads CASTMGGSLHEQYF. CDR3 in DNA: TGTGCCAGCACCATGGGGGGGTCTCTCCACGAGCAGTACTTC.

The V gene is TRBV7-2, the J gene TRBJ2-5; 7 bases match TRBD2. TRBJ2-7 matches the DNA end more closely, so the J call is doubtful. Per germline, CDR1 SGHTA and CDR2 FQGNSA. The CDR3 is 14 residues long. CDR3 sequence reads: CASQLSGTPYEQYF. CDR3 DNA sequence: TGTGCCAGCCAACTAAGCGGGACCCCCTACGAGCAGTACTTC.

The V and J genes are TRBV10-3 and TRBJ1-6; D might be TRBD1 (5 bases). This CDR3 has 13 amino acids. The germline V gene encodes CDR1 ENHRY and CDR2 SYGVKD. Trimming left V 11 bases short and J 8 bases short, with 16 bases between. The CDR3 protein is CASQNQQDSPLHF. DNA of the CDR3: TGTGCCTCTCAAAACCAACAGGATTCACCCCTCCACTTT.

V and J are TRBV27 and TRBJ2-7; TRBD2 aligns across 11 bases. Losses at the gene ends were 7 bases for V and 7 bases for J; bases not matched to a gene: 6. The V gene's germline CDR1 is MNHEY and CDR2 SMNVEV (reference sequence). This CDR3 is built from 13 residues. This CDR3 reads CASTPSGRYEQYF. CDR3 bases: TGTGCCAGCACCCCTAGCGGGAGGTATGAGCAGTACTTC.

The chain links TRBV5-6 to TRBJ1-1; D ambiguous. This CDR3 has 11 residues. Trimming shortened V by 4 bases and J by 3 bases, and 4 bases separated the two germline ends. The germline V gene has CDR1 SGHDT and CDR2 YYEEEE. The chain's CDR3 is CASSADTEAFF. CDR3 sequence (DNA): TGTGCCAGCAGCGCGGACACTGAAGCTTTCTTT.